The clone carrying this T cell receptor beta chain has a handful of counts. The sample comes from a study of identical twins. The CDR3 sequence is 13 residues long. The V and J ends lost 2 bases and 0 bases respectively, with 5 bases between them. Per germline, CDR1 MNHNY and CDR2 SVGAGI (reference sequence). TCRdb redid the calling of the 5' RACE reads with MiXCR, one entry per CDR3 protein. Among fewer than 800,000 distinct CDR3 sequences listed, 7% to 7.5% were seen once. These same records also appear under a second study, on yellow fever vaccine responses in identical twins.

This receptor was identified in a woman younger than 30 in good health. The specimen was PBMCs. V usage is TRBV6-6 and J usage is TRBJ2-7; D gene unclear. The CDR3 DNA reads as TGTGCCAGCAGTTACACGGCCTCCTACGAGCAGTACGTC. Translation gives CASSYTASYEQYV.